The rows below give T cell receptor beta chains drawn from one sample of a study of shared clonotypes between healthy human individuals. Sequencing used immunoSEQ multiplex PCR; TCRdb keeps in-frame clones, though not all of them. Among about 1,900,000 clones listed, about 95% were seen once. The sequencing input was naive CD8+ T cells sorted from blood. These receptors were taken from a man younger than 30 in good health. Both conserved end residues are part of each CDR3. The D gene is left open where the match is weak. Part of the rows lack a size; the others show once, few, many or a class for expanded clones.

TRBJ2-1 | TRBD2 | - | TRBV29-1 | CSVRAGGREQFF | TGCAGCGTTCGAGCGGGAGGTCGCGAGCAGTTCTTC
TRBJ2-7 | - | - | TRBV2 | CASSDLTDGTYEQYF | TGTGCCAGCAGCGATCTCACGGACGGGACCTACGAGCAGTACTTC
TRBJ2-7 | - | - | TRBV14 | CASSQGGEQYF | TGTGCCAGCAGCCAAGGCGGCGAGCAGTACTTC
TRBJ1-5 | - | - | TRBV27 | CATSSGSGQPQHF | TGTGCCACCTCTTCGGGGTCGGGTCAGCCCCAGCATTTT
TRBJ2-1 | TRBD2 | - | TRBV5-1 | CASSLYPSGGGYNEQFF | TGCGCCAGCAGCTTGTACCCTAGCGGGGGGGGATACAATGAGCAGTTCTTC
TRBJ2-7 | - | - | TRBV9 | CASSPTEGVRSYEQYF | TGTGCCAGCAGCCCGACAGAGGGGGTGCGCTCCTACGAGCAGTACTTC
TRBJ2-1 | - | - | TRBV6-5 | CASSLASSYNEQFF | TGTGCCAGCAGTCTAGCGTCCTCCTACAATGAGCAGTTCTTC
TRBJ2-1 | TRBD2 | - | TRBV6-5 | CASSYERGEKREQFF | TGTGCCAGCAGTTACGAGCGGGGGGAGAAACGGGAGCAGTTCTTC
TRBJ1-5 | TRBD1 | - | TRBV29-1 | CSVGQGGDQPQHF | TGCAGCGTTGGACAGGGAGGGGATCAGCCCCAGCATTTT
TRBJ2-3 | TRBD1 | many | TRBV5-4 | CASREDRGMTDTQYF | TGTGCCAGCAGGGAGGACAGGGGTATGACAGATACGCAGTATTTT
TRBJ2-3 | - | - | TRBV2 | CASSDVLSRGDTQYF | TGTGCCAGCAGTGATGTATTGTCGCGGGGAGATACGCAGTATTTT
TRBJ2-2 | TRBD1 | - | TRBV29-1 | CGAVSLDRPTGELFF | TGCGGGGCTGTAAGCTTGGACAGGCCCACCGGGGAGCTGTTTTTT
TRBJ1-2 | - | - | TRBV15 | CATSYLDRSNYGYTF | TGTGCCACCAGCTACTTGGACAGATCTAACTATGGCTACACCTTC
TRBJ2-5 | TRBD2 | once | TRBV7-2 | CASPLSRVGSGGAWETQYF | TGTGCCAGTCCTCTCTCCCGGGTTGGGAGCGGGGGGGCATGGGAGACCCAGTACTTC
TRBJ2-1 | - | few | TRBV6-5 | CASSYSPNEQFF | TGTGCCAGCAGTTACTCACCCAATGAGCAGTTCTTC
TRBJ2-4 | - | - | TRBV7-9 | CASSLDPGIQYF | TGTGCCAGCAGCTTAGATCCGGGAATTCAGTACTTC
TRBJ2-5 | - | - | TRBV11-2 | CASSLEPVRQHQETQYF | TGTGCCAGCAGCTTAGAGCCTGTTCGGCAGCACCAAGAGACCCAGTACTTC
TRBJ2-3 | - | once | TRBV7-9 | CASSPGTEGRDTDTQYF | TGTGCCAGCAGCCCCGGGACTGAGGGTCGTGATACAGATACGCAGTATTTT
TRBJ2-3 | - | - | TRBV27 | CASSWLTSTDTQYF | TGTGCCAGCAGTTGGCTGACAAGCACAGATACGCAGTATTTT
TRBJ2-7 | TRBD2 | - | TRBV4-3 | CASSQDGSAGEAHEQYF | TGCGCCAGCAGCCAAGATGGCTCGGCGGGAGAAGCCCACGAGCAGTACTTC
TRBJ1-1 | - | - | TRBV9 | CASSAGAEAFF | TGTGCCAGCAGCGCAGGAGCTGAAGCTTTCTTT
TRBJ1-5 | - | few | TRBV6-5 | CASSWGYNQPQHF | TGTGCCAGCAGTTGGGGCTACAATCAGCCCCAGCATTTT
TRBJ2-7 | - | - | TRBV27 | CASSFEAFYLNKNEQYF | TGTGCCAGCAGTTTCGAGGCCTTTTACCTTAACAAAAACGAGCAGTACTTC
TRBJ1-1 | - | once | TRBV6-5 | CASRTPYTEAFF | TGTGCCAGCAGAACCCCCTACACTGAAGCTTTCTTT
TRBJ1-1 | TRBD1 | - | TRBV11-2 | CASSLERTGYRTEAFF | TGTGCCAGCAGCTTAGAAAGGACAGGTTATAGGACTGAAGCTTTCTTT
TRBJ2-7 | TRBD2 | - | TRBV18 | CASSPSGGTSVGNEQYF | TGTGCCAGCTCACCAAGTGGAGGAACTAGCGTTGGAAACGAGCAGTACTTC
TRBJ2-7 | - | - | TRBV10-2 | CASSAGFGYEQYF | TGCGCCAGCAGTGCAGGGTTTGGCTACGAGCAGTACTTC
TRBJ2-7 | TRBD1 | - | TRBV5-6 | CASSLTGASYEQYF | TGTGCCAGCAGCTTGACAGGGGCCTCCTACGAGCAGTACTTC
TRBJ2-1 | TRBD1 | - | TRBV7-8 | CASSLTGGSYNEQFF | TGTGCCAGCAGCTTGACAGGGGGCTCCTACAATGAGCAGTTCTTC
TRBJ1-1 | TRBD1 | - | TRBV4-1 | CASSQDRGTGSEAFF | TGCGCCAGCAGCCAAGATAGGGGGACAGGGTCTGAAGCTTTCTTT
TRBJ2-1 | - | - | TRBV30 | CAWIGADYNEQFF | TGTGCCTGGATAGGAGCGGACTACAATGAGCAGTTCTTC
TRBJ2-5 | - | - | TRBV5-1 | CASTEMTGEETQYF | TGCGCCAGCACAGAAATGACGGGGGAGGAGACCCAGTACTTC
TRBJ1-2 | - | - | TRBV4-3 | CASSKGTYGYTF | TGCGCCAGCAGCAAGGGGACTTATGGCTACACCTTC
TRBJ2-3 | TRBD2 | - | TRBV7-2 | CASSLEVAGNTDTQYF | TGTGCCAGCAGCTTAGAGGTAGCGGGAAACACAGATACGCAGTATTTT
TRBJ2-7 | TRBD2 | - | TRBV10-3 | CAIRTGEREGLYEQYF | TGTGCCATCAGGACCGGGGAGCGGGAGGGACTCTACGAGCAGTACTTC
TRBJ1-1 | TRBD1 | - | TRBV2 | CASGIDRGQSTEAFF | TGTGCCAGCGGAATCGATAGGGGGCAGAGCACTGAAGCTTTCTTT
TRBJ1-3 | - | - | TRBV10-3 | CATVDTSGNTIYF | TGTGCCACCGTGGACACCTCTGGAAACACCATATATTTT
TRBJ2-6 | - | - | TRBV7-9 | CASSLLPLSGANVLTF | TGTGCCAGCAGCTTACTCCCACTATCTGGGGCCAACGTCCTGACTTTC
TRBJ1-3 | - | - | TRBV15 | CATSRESQISGNTIYF | TGTGCCACCAGCAGAGAAAGTCAAATCTCTGGAAACACCATATATTTT
TRBJ2-5 | - | - | TRBV9 | CASSVVWGASETQYF | TGTGCCAGCAGCGTAGTTTGGGGGGCCTCGGAGACCCAGTACTTC
TRBJ1-1 | - | - | TRBV4-3 | CASSQLANTEAFF | TGCGCCAGCAGCCAATTAGCGAACACTGAAGCTTTCTTT
TRBJ2-1 | TRBD2 | - | TRBV9 | CASSGLIAGGLNEQFF | TGTGCCAGCAGCGGACTTATAGCGGGAGGTTTGAATGAGCAGTTCTTC
TRBJ2-7 | TRBD1 | - | TRBV27 | CASSPQGRTSGEQYF | TGTGCCAGCAGCCCACAGGGGCGTACCTCGGGCGAGCAGTACTTC
TRBJ2-2 | - | - | TRBV27 | CASSSQTGAELFF | TGTGCCAGCAGTTCTCAAACAGGCGCCGAGTTGTTTTTT
TRBJ2-1 | - | - | TRBV21-1 | CASSSSNREGGRPSYNEQFF | TGTGCCAGCAGTTCTTCAAACAGGGAGGGGGGTAGACCCTCCTACAATGAGCAGTTCTTC